Each of the 25 T cell receptor beta chains below was sequenced from the same sample in a study of response to subunit inactivated influenza vaccine. TCRdb reanalysed the RT-PCR reads using MiXCR and keeps one entry per CDR3 protein. The table lists roughly 780,000 distinct CDR3 sequences, 15% to 20% of them singletons, with 9.5% to 13% in the top ten. The sample consisted of PBMCs from blood, taken about 5 days after vaccination. Receptor source: a man in his fifties who received an inactivated influenza vaccine.

This rearrangement joins TRBV20-1 to TRBJ2-3; D gene ambiguous. The CDR3 runs 12 residues. The germline V and J ends were trimmed by 3 bases and 4 bases, with 8 bases remaining between them. Germline V lookup: CDR1 DFQATT, CDR2 SNEGSKA (reference sequence). The CDR3 loop reads CSASANADTQYF. Here the CDR3 DNA reads TGCAGTGCTAGTGCCAATGCAGATACGCAGTATTTT.

This clonotype was counted between two and nine times. J is TRBJ2-7 and V is TRBV18; 9 nucleotides line up with TRBD2. This CDR3 spans 17 amino acids. V was clipped by 2 bases and J by 2 bases; unmatched bases: 10. CDR1 is KGHSH, CDR2 LQKENI, per germline. CDR3 coding DNA: TGTGCCAGCTCACCAGGTCGGATTTTAGCGGGAGCCTACGAGCAGTACTTC. Translated, it gives CASSPGRILAGAYEQYF.

DNA of the CDR3: TGTGCCTGGAGCGAACGGGGGGAGCAGTTCTTC. Protein product: CAWSERGEQFF. This chain connects TRBV30 to TRBJ2-1; possible D gene TRBD2, 6 bases. The CDR3 is made up of 11 amino acids. Trimming stripped 3 bases from V and 10 bases from J, with 10 bases between. Germline V CDR1 and CDR2: GTSNPN, SVGIG (reference sequence).

The chain has TRBV4-1 and TRBJ2-7; D gene uncertain. Trimming took off 1 base at V and 2 bases at J, with 18 bases between the two ends. Germline CDR1 MGHRA, CDR2 YSYEKL. The CDR3 has 17 amino acids. CDR3 protein: CASSQGVVYSIPYEQYF. The CDR3 nucleotides are TGCGCCAGCAGCCAAGGGGTGGTGTACTCGATCCCCTACGAGCAGTACTTC.

This clonotype has more than one count but fewer than ten. This chain links TRBV27 with TRBJ2-1; D ambiguous. The CDR3 loop spans 15 amino acids. The V end lost 3 bases, the J end lost 7 bases, and 16 bases lay between the germline ends. Germline CDR1 reads MNHEY; CDR2 reads SMNVEV (reference sequence). CDR3 residues: CASSFLGTPGNEQFF. As DNA, the CDR3 is TGTGCCAGCAGTTTCCTGGGAACTCCCGGGAATGAGCAGTTCTTC.

This clonotype showed up many times. The gene calls are TRBV20-1 and TRBJ2-5, with TRBD1 identical over 9 bases. Germline-derived CDR1 and CDR2 are DFQATT and SNEGSKA (reference sequence). The trim removed 6 bases at V and 5 bases at J, leaving 10 bases unmatched. This CDR3 is 14 amino acids long. The CDR3 reads CSAPGQGDSETQYF. As DNA, the CDR3 is TGCAGTGCCCCGGGACAGGGAGATTCGGAGACCCAGTACTTC.

The chain is built from TRBV29-1 and TRBJ2-5; 7 bases are shared with TRBD1. V lost 6 bases, J lost 7 bases, and 11 bases stayed unmatched. Germline assignment: CDR1 SQVTM and CDR2 ANQGSEA. CDR3 size: 13 residues. The CDR3 DNA reads as TGCAGCGTGCCGGGACAGCCTTTCGGGACCCAGTACTTC. Amino acid sequence: CSVPGQPFGTQYF.

To note about this clonotype: The junction shows a germline mismatch at one end, possibly a read error. This chain joins TRBV6-5 and TRBJ1-5, with D possibly TRBD1 on 5 matching bases. This CDR3 spans 15 amino acids. Germline CDR1 and CDR2: MNHEY and SVGAGI. Written as DNA, the CDR3 is TGTGCCAGCAGTTACTCGTATAGGGGCAATCAGTCCCAGCATTTT. Translation: CASSYSYRGNQSQHF.

This clonotype was detected once. The chain combines TRBV7-9 with TRBJ2-5, with 9 nucleotides matching TRBD2. The CDR3 contains 14 residues. Per germline, CDR1 SEHNR and CDR2 FQNEAQ (reference sequence). V was pared by 5 bases and J by 6 bases, with 7 bases of the junction left unmatched. CDR3: CASSPGTSWKTQYF. CDR3 nucleotides: TGTGCCAGCAGCCCTGGGACTAGCTGGAAGACCCAGTACTTC.

This chain uses TRBV30 with TRBJ2-7, with TRBD1 identical over 9 bases. After removal of 0 bases from V and 4 bases from J, the junction contained 7 bases not matched to a gene. Germline CDR1 reads GTSNPN; CDR2 reads SVGIG (reference sequence). CDR3 size: 15 residues. The CDR3 DNA reads TGTGCCTGGAGTGTACGGGGGACAGGGAGGTACGAGCAGTACTTC. This sequence encodes CAWSVRGTGRYEQYF.

This clonotype came up a few times. The rearrangement uses TRBV4-2 and TRBJ1-1; no definite D call. Per germline, CDR1 LGHNA and CDR2 YNFKEQ. The V end lost 6 bases, the J end lost 3 bases, and 14 bases lay between the germline ends. The CDR3 has 14 amino acids. DNA for the CDR3: TGTGCCAGCAGTCCTACTATTTTGGACACTGAAGCTTTCTTT. It encodes CASSPTILDTEAFF.

The chain combines TRBV27 with TRBJ2-7, with D uncertain. V lost 1 base, J lost 2 bases, and 12 bases lay in between. This CDR3 contains 15 residues. Germline lookup yields CDR1 MNHEY and CDR2 SMNVEV (reference sequence). The DNA of the CDR3 is TGTGCCAGCAGTTTATTGAGGACGGATACCTACGAGCAGTACTTC. It codes for CASSLLRTDTYEQYF.

This clonotype has just a few counts. This rearrangement joins TRBV11-2 to TRBJ2-3; TRBD1 or TRBD2 may be the D gene (5 bases each). Between the trimmed V and J ends, which lost 5 bases and 6 bases, there was a span of 18 bases. Germline lookup yields CDR1 SGHAT and CDR2 FQNNGV. There are 15 residues in the CDR3. Here the CDR3 DNA reads TGTGCCAGCAGCCTCATCTCGGGACCAACGGATACGCAGTATTTT. This encodes CASSLISGPTDTQYF.

In its sample, this clonotype was seen a few times. The chain uses TRBV20-1 and TRBJ2-5; 8 bases agree with TRBD2. The CDR3 is 15 amino acids. Per the germline V gene, CDR1 is DFQATT and CDR2 is SNEGSKA (reference sequence). The V segment lost 0 bases and the J segment 3 bases; nucleotides outside the gene matches: 6. The chain's CDR3 is CSARDPAGGKETQYF. Here the CDR3 DNA reads TGCAGTGCTAGAGATCCCGCGGGGGGAAAAGAGACCCAGTACTTC.

The chain carries TRBV7-9 and TRBJ2-7, with D unclear. Trimming cost V 1 base and J 4 bases, with 14 bases left between them. Germline CDR1 reads SEHNR; CDR2 reads FQNEAQ (reference sequence). CDR3 length: 15 amino acids. CDR3 DNA: TGTGCCAGCAGCTTAGGTTTCCACAGCAATTACGAGCAGTACTTC. It encodes CASSLGFHSNYEQYF. The whole variable domain, remainder taken from reference TRBV7-9 and TRBJ2-7, is DTGVSQNPRHKITKRGQNVTFRCDPISEHNRLYWYRQTLGQGPEFLTYFQNEAQLEKSRLLSDRFSAERPKGSFSTLEIQRTEQGDSAMYLCASSLGFHSNYEQYFGPGTRLTVT.

This clonotype was counted at least ten times. The chain couples TRBV20-1 to TRBJ2-1; D may be TRBD2 (6 bases). The CDR3 spans 14 residues. The germline V gene has CDR1 DFQATT and CDR2 SNEGSKA (reference sequence). V lost 3 bases to trimming and J lost 0 bases, with 9 bases between them. CDR3 bases: TGCAGTGCTAGTGGCGGGAACTCCTACAATGAGCAGTTCTTC. Protein: CSASGGNSYNEQFF.

J is TRBJ2-1 and V is TRBV7-6; 12 nucleotides line up with TRBD2. Germline-derived CDR1 and CDR2 are SGHVS and FNYEAQ. CDR3 length equals 20 residues. Trimming cost V 1 base and J 0 bases; bases outside gene matches: 10. This CDR3 reads CASSLVMPPSGGVSYNEQFF. The CDR3 DNA reads TGTGCCAGCAGCTTAGTGATGCCACCTAGCGGGGGGGTCTCCTACAATGAGCAGTTCTTC.

There are many counts of this clonotype. This chain joins TRBV27 and TRBJ2-7; D perhaps matches TRBD2 (6 bases). Germline assignment: CDR1 MNHEY and CDR2 SMNVEV (reference sequence). The ends were cut back, 7 bases at V and 3 bases at J, with 19 bases in the middle. CDR3 length: 15 residues. The CDR3 loop is CASKWDAGSNYEQYF. Here the CDR3 DNA reads TGTGCCAGCAAATGGGACGCGGGGTCGAACTACGAGCAGTACTTC.

This clonotype was seen more than once but under ten times. V usage is TRBV28 and J usage is TRBJ1-5; weak D call: TRBD1 (5 bases). The CDR3 spans 14 residues. The V gene's germline CDR1 is MDHEN and CDR2 SYDVKM. The V end lost 9 bases, the J end lost 2 bases, and 14 bases lay between the germline ends. DNA of the CDR3: TGTGCCAGTAAGGAGGGGTTAGGCAATCAGCCCCAGCATTTT. Translating it yields CASKEGLGNQPQHF.

V usage is TRBV3-1 and J usage is TRBJ1-1; D may be TRBD1 (6 bases). V was trimmed by 3 bases and J by 4 bases, leaving 12 bases between them. CDR3 length: 14 amino acids. The germline V gene has CDR1 LGHDT and CDR2 YNNKEL (reference sequence). The CDR3 DNA reads TGTGCCAGCAGCCAGGTACAGGGAGGCACTGAAGCTTTCTTT. It translates to CASSQVQGGTEAFF.

This chain uses TRBV25-1 with TRBJ1-1, with D hard to call. Germline values: CDR1 MGHDK, CDR2 SYGVNS. Trimming stripped 3 bases from V and 11 bases from J, with 10 bases between. This CDR3 has 11 amino acids. CDR3 loop: CASSDGLRAFF. CDR3 in DNA: TGTGCCAGCAGTGATGGTCTCCGGGCTTTCTTT.

The genes are TRBV5-1 and TRBJ2-3; tentative D call: TRBD1 (6 bases). This CDR3 comprises 14 residues. V lost 2 bases, J lost 6 bases, and 13 bases lay in between. CDR1 is SGHRS and CDR2 is YFSETQ in the germline V gene. The CDR3 sequence is CASSLGQSEDTQYF. The CDR3 DNA is TGCGCCAGCAGCTTAGGACAGAGTGAGGATACGCAGTATTTT.

V usage is TRBV6-5 and J usage is TRBJ2-7; TRBD1 matches 9 bases. Germline values: CDR1 MNHEY, CDR2 SVGAGI. The CDR3 is 16 residues long. Trimming removed 2 bases from V and 5 bases from J; junction bases left unmatched: 10. CDR3 DNA: TGTGCCAGCAGTTACGACGGGACAGGGAATATCGACGAGCAGTACTTC. Protein product: CASSYDGTGNIDEQYF.

The chain recombines TRBV2 with TRBJ2-7; D might be TRBD1 (5 bases). The CDR3 loop spans 13 amino acids. Trimming stripped 6 bases from V and 3 bases from J, with 12 bases between. Germline lookup yields CDR1 SNHLY and CDR2 FYNNEI. The CDR3, as DNA: TGTGCCAGCAGCGCGTCTAGGGGCTACGAGCAGTACTTC. It is translated as CASSASRGYEQYF.

The rearrangement uses TRBV7-9 and TRBJ2-1; unclear D gene. Between the trimmed V and J ends, which lost 5 bases and 9 bases, there was a span of 14 bases. CDR3 length: 13 residues. Germline V gene data show CDR1 as SEHNR and CDR2 as FQNEAQ (reference sequence). The CDR3 loop reads CASSPPRSGEQFF. CDR3 coding DNA: TGTGCCAGCAGCCCCCCTCGGAGTGGTGAGCAGTTCTTC.